What follows are 18 T cell receptor beta chains derived from one specimen sequenced in a study of CD8+ T cells in alopecia areata. Sorting of the five patients' CD4+ cells gave CD25+CD127- cells as the output. After isolation, RNA underwent reverse transcription to generate cDNA as the sequencing template. Data came from immunoSEQ multiplex PCR; TCRdb stores just in-frame clones and leaves some out. The sample has around 8,000 clones, about two thirds seen once. The sequenced sample was CD4+ Tregs sorted from blood. Receptors originate from a human donor with alopecia areata.

This chain uses TRBV29-1 with TRBJ2-7; 7 nucleotides agree with TRBD1. The CDR3 is 12 residues long. The V and J ends lost 2 bases and 7 bases, in that order; junction bases with no gene match: 5. Looked up from germline, CDR1 is SQVTM and CDR2 is ANQGSEA. CDR3 sequence: CSVELQGREQYF. The CDR3 DNA follows: TGCAGCGTTGAACTACAGGGGCGGGAGCAGTACTTC.

The chain combines TRBV30 with TRBJ2-3; D might be TRBD2 (5 bases). CDR3 length: 14 amino acids. Between the trimmed V and J ends, which lost 0 bases and 3 bases, there was a span of 10 bases. Germline assignment: CDR1 GTSNPN and CDR2 SVGIG (reference sequence). CDR3 loop: CAWSVFEGTDTQYF. CDR3 DNA: TGTGCCTGGAGTGTCTTCGAGGGTACAGATACGCAGTATTTT.

J is TRBJ1-1 and V is TRBV10-1; D gene ambiguous. Trimming took off 6 bases at V and 1 base at J, with 9 bases between the two ends. The CDR3 consists of 13 residues. The germline V gene has CDR1 WNHNN and CDR2 SYGVQD (reference sequence). CDR3 in amino acids: CASSVQPNTEAFF. CDR3 in DNA: TGCGCCAGCAGCGTACAACCGAACACTGAAGCTTTCTTT.

This chain uses TRBV4-3 with TRBJ1-1; weak D call: TRBD1 (5 bases). CDR1 and CDR2 (germline): LGHNA, YSLEER. V was cut by 0 bases and J by 11 bases, with 13 bases left in between. The CDR3 is 13 amino acids. The CDR3 sequence is CASSQDRWGVAFF. Written as DNA, the CDR3 is TGCGCCAGCAGCCAAGATCGGTGGGGGGTGGCTTTCTTT.

The genes are TRBV7-3 and TRBJ1-2, with TRBD1 matching over 8 bases. The CDR3 is made up of 14 amino acids. Germline V gives CDR1 SGHTA, CDR2 FQGTGA. Losses at the gene ends were 5 bases for V and 4 bases for J; bases not matched to a gene: 6. CDR3 sequence (DNA): TGTGCCAGCAGCCGGACAGGGCTGGGCTATGGCTACACCTTC. Protein: CASSRTGLGYGYTF. The full variable domain, in which reference TRBV7-3 and TRBJ1-2 provide the parts outside the CDR3, is GAGVSQTPSNKVTEKGKYVELRCDPISGHTALYWYRQSLGQGPEFLIYFQGTGAADDSGLPNDRFFAVRPEGSVSTLKIQRTERGDSAVYLCASSRTGLGYGYTFGSGTRLTVV.

Only one count was recorded for this clone. J is TRBJ1-2 and V is TRBV7-9, with unresolved D. CDR1 is SEHNR and CDR2 is FQNEAQ in the germline V gene (reference sequence). This CDR3 has 14 residues. Trimming shortened V by 6 bases and J by 2 bases, and 13 bases separated the two germline ends. The DNA of the CDR3 is TGTGCCAGCAGGATACTGATCGGGAACTATGGCTACACCTTC. It specifies CASRILIGNYGYTF.

A few counts support this clone. The chain is built from TRBV28 and TRBJ2-3, with 8 positions matching TRBD1. Looked up from germline, CDR1 is MDHEN and CDR2 is SYDVKM. The V and J ends lost 5 bases and 0 bases, in that order; junction bases with no gene match: 4. The CDR3 is 15 amino acids. DNA for the CDR3: TGTGCCAGCAGTCAATGGACAGGGAGCACAGATACGCAGTATTTT. Its protein product is CASSQWTGSTDTQYF.

This clone was detected once. The chain recombines TRBV7-8 with TRBJ2-1; 7 bases align to TRBD2. The CDR3 is made up of 16 amino acids. The J segment lost 6 bases and the V segment lost 6 bases, leaving 14 bases of the junction unmatched. From germline, CDR1 is SGHVS and CDR2 FQNEAQ. CDR3 in amino acids: CASRLFGGSTGNEQFF. The CDR3 DNA is TGTGCCAGCAGGCTCTTTGGCGGGAGTACGGGCAATGAGCAGTTCTTC.

The rearrangement joins TRBV19 to TRBJ2-1; TRBD2 might be the D (6 bases). The CDR3 runs 13 residues. The germline CDR1 and CDR2 sequences are LNHDA and SQIVND (reference sequence). V was trimmed by 9 bases and J by 4 bases, leaving 13 bases between them. CDR3 in amino acids: CASGTGTYNEQFF. CDR3 DNA sequence: TGTGCCAGCGGAACCGGGACTTACAATGAGCAGTTCTTC.

The chain joins TRBV19 to TRBJ2-7; D uncertain. The CDR3 spans 13 residues. CDR1 is LNHDA, CDR2 SQIVND, per germline (reference sequence). Deletions cut 6 bases from V and 0 bases from J, with 9 bases between. The CDR3 loop is CASRRTGSYEQYF. CDR3 coding DNA: TGTGCCAGTAGACGAACGGGCTCCTACGAGCAGTACTTC. Together with reference TRBV19 and TRBJ2-7, the CDR3 gives the full variable domain: DGGITQSPKYLFRKEGQNVTLSCEQNLNHDAMYWYRQDPGQGLRLIYYSQIVNDFQKGDIAEGYSVSREKKESFPLTVTSAQKNPTAFYLCASRRTGSYEQYFGPGTRLTVT.

The chain joins TRBV19 to TRBJ2-1; the match to TRBD2 covers 12 bases. The germline V gene has CDR1 LNHDA and CDR2 SQIVND (reference sequence). Germline trimming cut 5 bases from V and 10 bases from J; bases unmatched to any gene: 9. The length of the CDR3 is 15 residues. CDR3 amino acids: CASSLTSGGTLEQFF. The CDR3 nucleotides read TGTGCCAGTAGTCTTACTAGCGGGGGGACCCTAGAGCAGTTCTTC. Looking up the rest from reference TRBV19 and TRBJ2-1 gives the full variable domain: DGGITQSPKYLFRKEGQNVTLSCEQNLNHDAMYWYRQDPGQGLRLIYYSQIVNDFQKGDIAEGYSVSREKKESFPLTVTSAQKNPTAFYLCASSLTSGGTLEQFFGPGTRLTVL.

V is TRBV28 and J is TRBJ2-3; 7 bases agree with TRBD2. CDR3 length equals 15 residues. Germline V gives CDR1 MDHEN, CDR2 SYDVKM. Trimming cost V 4 bases and J 7 bases; bases outside gene matches: 11. The CDR3 DNA is TGTGCCAGCAGTTCCCCAGCGGGGAGTCTGTATACGCAGTATTTT. Protein: CASSSPAGSLYTQYF.

This clone showed up just a few times. The chain recombines TRBV5-1 with TRBJ1-1, with D unresolved. V lost 4 bases and J 2 bases, leaving 3 bases between the germline ends. The CDR3 covers 11 residues. Germline-derived CDR1 and CDR2 are SGHRS and YFSETQ. The CDR3 DNA is TGCGCCAGCAGCCTTAACACTGAAGCTTTCTTT. It is translated as CASSLNTEAFF. Looking up the rest from reference TRBV5-1 and TRBJ1-1 gives the full variable domain: KAGVTQTPRYLIKTRGQQVTLSCSPISGHRSVSWYQQTPGQGLQFLFEYFSETQRNKGNFPGRFSGRQFSNSRSEMNVSTLELGDSALYLCASSLNTEAFFGQGTRLTVV.

This clone has more than one count but fewer than ten. This chain uses TRBV7-9 with TRBJ1-1; D remains unclear. Germline V gives CDR1 SEHNR, CDR2 FQNEAQ (reference sequence). CDR3 length: 14 amino acids. V dropped 5 bases and J dropped 8 bases, with 18 bases sitting between them. This chain's CDR3 is CASSPPSSRREAFF. The CDR3 bases are TGTGCCAGCAGCCCCCCATCCTCTCGGAGGGAAGCTTTCTTT.

This rearrangement joins TRBV20-1 to TRBJ1-2; no reliable D call. V dropped 3 bases and J dropped 6 bases, with 8 bases sitting between them. The CDR3 covers 11 residues. CDR1 is DFQATT and CDR2 is SNEGSKA in the germline V gene (reference sequence). The CDR3 loop reads CSARPIDGYTF. In DNA, the CDR3 is TGCAGTGCTAGGCCAATCGATGGCTACACCTTC.

This clone was counted a few times. V and J are TRBV4-1 and TRBJ2-3; 13 nucleotides align to TRBD2. V lost 1 base to trimming and J lost 5 bases; unmatched junction nucleotides: 12. CDR1 and CDR2 (germline): MGHRA, YSYEKL. This CDR3 has 19 amino acids. The CDR3 region is CASSQVFRGLAGFIDTQYF. CDR3 DNA sequence: TGCGCCAGCAGCCAAGTCTTTAGGGGACTAGCGGGATTCATAGATACGCAGTATTTT.

V gene TRBV27 combines with J gene TRBJ1-1; possibly TRBD1 for D (5 bases). Trimming took off 6 bases at V and 5 bases at J, with 19 bases between the two ends. The CDR3 consists of 15 residues. The germline V gene has CDR1 MNHEY and CDR2 SMNVEV (reference sequence). The CDR3 is CASRSQGGGRTEAFF. CDR3 DNA: TGTGCCAGCAGGTCTCAGGGTGGGGGTAGGACTGAAGCTTTCTTT.

The chain joins TRBV14 to TRBJ1-2; D remains ambiguous. Trimming cost V 1 base and J 4 bases, with 22 bases left between them. CDR3 length equals 18 residues. From germline, CDR1 is SGHDN and CDR2 FVKESK. The CDR3 sequence: CASSQGAWKVGSGYGYTF. In DNA, the CDR3 is TGTGCCAGCAGCCAAGGGGCCTGGAAGGTGGGTTCGGGCTATGGCTACACCTTC.